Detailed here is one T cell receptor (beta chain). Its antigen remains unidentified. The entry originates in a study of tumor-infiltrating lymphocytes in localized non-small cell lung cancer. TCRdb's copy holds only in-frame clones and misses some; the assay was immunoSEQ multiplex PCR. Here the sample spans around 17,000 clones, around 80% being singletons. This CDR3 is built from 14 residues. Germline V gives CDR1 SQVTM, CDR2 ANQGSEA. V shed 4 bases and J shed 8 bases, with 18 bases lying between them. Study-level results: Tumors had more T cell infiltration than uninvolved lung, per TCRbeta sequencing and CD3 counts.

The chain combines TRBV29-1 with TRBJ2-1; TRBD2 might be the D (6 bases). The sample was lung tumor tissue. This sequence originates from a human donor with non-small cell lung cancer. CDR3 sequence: CSVVGHPAGYEQFF. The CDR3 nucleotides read TGCAGCGTTGTTGGCCACCCCGCGGGGTATGAGCAGTTCTTC.